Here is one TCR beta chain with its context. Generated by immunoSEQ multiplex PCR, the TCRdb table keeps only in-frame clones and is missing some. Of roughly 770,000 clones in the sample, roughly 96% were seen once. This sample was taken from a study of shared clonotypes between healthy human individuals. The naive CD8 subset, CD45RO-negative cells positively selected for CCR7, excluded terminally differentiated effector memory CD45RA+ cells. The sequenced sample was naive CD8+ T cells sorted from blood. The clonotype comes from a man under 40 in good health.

The CDR3 spells CASSLYQAAGELFF. CDR3 nucleotide sequence: TGTGCCAGCAGCCTTTACCAGGCCGCCGGGGAGCTGTTTTTT. The V call is TRBV6-6, the J call TRBJ2-2; no definite D call. Trimming cost V 6 bases and J 6 bases, with 14 bases left between them. The germline gives CDR1 MNHNY, CDR2 SVGAGI (reference sequence). The CDR3 sequence is 14 residues long.